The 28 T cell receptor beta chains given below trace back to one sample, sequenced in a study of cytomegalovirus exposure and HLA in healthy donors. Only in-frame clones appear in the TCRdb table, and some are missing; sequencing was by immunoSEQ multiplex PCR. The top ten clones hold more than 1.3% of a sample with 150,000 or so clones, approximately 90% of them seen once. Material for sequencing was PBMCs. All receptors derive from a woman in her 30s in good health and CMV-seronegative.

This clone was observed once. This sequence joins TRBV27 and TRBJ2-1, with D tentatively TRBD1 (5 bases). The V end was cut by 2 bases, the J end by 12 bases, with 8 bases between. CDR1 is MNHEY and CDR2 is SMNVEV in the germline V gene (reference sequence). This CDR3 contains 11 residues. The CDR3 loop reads CASSLGRAQFF. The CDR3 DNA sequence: TGTGCCAGCAGTTTAGGCAGGGCGCAGTTCTTC.

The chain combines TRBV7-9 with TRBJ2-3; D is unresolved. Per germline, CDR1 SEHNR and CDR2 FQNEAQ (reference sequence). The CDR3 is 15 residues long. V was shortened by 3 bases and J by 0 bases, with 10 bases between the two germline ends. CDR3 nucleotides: TGTGCCAGCAGCTTGGGCGCTACTAGCACAGATACGCAGTATTTT. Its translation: CASSLGATSTDTQYF. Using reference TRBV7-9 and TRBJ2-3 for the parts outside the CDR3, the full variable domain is DTGVSQNPRHKITKRGQNVTFRCDPISEHNRLYWYRQTLGQGPEFLTYFQNEAQLEKSRLLSDRFSAERPKGSFSTLEIQRTEQGDSAMYLCASSLGATSTDTQYFGPGTRLTVL.

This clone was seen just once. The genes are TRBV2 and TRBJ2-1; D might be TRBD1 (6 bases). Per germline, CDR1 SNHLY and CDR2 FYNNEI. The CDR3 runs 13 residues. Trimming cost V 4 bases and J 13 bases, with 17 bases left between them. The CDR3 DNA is TGTGCCAGCAGTGGGCCCCACAGGGTTGAACAGTTCTTC. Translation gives CASSGPHRVEQFF.

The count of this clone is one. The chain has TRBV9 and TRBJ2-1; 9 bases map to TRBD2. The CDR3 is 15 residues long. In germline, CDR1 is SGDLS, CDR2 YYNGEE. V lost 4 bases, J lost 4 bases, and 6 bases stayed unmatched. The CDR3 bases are TGTGCCAGCAGCATCAGCGGGGGGTCTTACAATGAGCAGTTCTTC. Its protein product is CASSISGGSYNEQFF.

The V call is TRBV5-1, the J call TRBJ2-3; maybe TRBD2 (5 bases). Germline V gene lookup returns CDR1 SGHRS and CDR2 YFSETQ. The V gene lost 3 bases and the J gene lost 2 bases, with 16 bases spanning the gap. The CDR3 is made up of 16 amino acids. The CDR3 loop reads CASSSGLERTTDTQYF. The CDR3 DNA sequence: TGCGCCAGCAGCTCGGGGTTGGAGCGGACCACAGATACGCAGTATTTT.

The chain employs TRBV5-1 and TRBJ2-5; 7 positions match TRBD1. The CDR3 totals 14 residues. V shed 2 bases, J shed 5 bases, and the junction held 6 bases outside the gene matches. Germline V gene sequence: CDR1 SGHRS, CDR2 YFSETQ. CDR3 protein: CASSFRQGVETQYF. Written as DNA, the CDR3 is TGCGCCAGCAGCTTCCGACAGGGTGTGGAGACCCAGTACTTC.

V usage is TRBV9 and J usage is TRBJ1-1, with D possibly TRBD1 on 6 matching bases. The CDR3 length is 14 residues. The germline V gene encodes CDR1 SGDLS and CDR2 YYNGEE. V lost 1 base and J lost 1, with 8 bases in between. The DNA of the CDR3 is TGTGCCAGCAGCGTACGGGGGGCGAACACTGAAGCTTTCTTT. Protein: CASSVRGANTEAFF. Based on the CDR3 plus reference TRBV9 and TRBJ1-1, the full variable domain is DSGVTQTPKHLITATGQRVTLRCSPRSGDLSVYWYQQSLDQGLQFLIQYYNGEERAKGNILERFSAQQFPDLHSELNLSSLELGDSALYFCASSVRGANTEAFFGQGTRLTVV.

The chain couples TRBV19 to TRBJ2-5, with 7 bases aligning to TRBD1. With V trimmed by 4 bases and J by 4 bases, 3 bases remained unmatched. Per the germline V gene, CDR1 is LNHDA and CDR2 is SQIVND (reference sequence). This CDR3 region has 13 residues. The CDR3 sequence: CASSRGGVETQYF. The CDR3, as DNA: TGTGCCAGTAGTAGAGGGGGCGTAGAGACCCAGTACTTC.

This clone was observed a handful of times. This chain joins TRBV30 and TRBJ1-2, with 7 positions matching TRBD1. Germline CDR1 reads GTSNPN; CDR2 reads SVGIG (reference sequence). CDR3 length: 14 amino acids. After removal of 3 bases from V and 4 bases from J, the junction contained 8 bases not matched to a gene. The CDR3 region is CAWRRQGGTYGYTF. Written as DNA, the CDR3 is TGTGCCTGGAGGAGACAGGGAGGAACCTATGGCTACACCTTC.

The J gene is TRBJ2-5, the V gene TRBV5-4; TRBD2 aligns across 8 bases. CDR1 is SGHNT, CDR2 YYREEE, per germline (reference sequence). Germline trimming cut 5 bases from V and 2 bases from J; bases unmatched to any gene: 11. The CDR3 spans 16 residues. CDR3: CASRPELAAYQETQYF. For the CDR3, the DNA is TGTGCCAGCAGACCAGAACTAGCGGCCTATCAAGAGACCCAGTACTTC.

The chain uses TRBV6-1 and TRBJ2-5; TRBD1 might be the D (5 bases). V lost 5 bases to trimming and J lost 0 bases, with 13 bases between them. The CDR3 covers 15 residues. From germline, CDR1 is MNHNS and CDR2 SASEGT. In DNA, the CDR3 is TGTGCCAGCAGTCGACACGGACAATACCAAGAGACCCAGTACTTC. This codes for CASSRHGQYQETQYF.

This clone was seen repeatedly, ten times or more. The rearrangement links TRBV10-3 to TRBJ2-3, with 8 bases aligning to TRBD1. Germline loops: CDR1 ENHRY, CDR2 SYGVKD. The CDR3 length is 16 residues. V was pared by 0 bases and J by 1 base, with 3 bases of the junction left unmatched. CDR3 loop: CAISESPGQGTDTQYF. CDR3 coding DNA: TGTGCCATCAGTGAGTCGCCGGGACAGGGCACAGATACGCAGTATTTT.

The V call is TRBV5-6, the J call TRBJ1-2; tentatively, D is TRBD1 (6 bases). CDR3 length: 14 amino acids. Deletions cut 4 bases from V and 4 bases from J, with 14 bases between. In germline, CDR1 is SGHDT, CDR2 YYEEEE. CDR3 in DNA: TGTGCCAGCAGCCTGGAGGGCAGGGGCTATGGCTACACCTTC. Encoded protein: CASSLEGRGYGYTF. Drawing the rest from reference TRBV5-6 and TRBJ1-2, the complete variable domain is DAGVTQSPTHLIKTRGQQVTLRCSPKSGHDTVSWYQQALGQGPQFIFQYYEEEERQRGNFPDRFSGHQFPNYSSELNVNALLLGDSALYLCASSLEGRGYGYTFGSGTRLTVV.

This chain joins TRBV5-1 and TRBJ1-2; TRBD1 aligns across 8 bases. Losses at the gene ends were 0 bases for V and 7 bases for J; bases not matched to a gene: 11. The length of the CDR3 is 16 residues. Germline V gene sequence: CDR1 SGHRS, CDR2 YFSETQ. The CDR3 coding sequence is TGCGCCAGCAGCTTGGCACCGGGGCAGGGGGCGAGTGGCTACACCTTC. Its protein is CASSLAPGQGASGYTF.

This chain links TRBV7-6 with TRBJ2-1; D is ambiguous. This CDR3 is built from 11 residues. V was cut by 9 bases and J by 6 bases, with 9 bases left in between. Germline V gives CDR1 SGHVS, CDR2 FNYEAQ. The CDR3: CASRSLNEQFF. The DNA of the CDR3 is TGTGCCAGTCGGAGTCTCAATGAGCAGTTCTTC.

CDR3 amino acids: CASSFPGGGYNEQFF. DNA for the CDR3: TGTGCCAGCAGCTTTCCGGGGGGTGGGTACAATGAGCAGTTCTTC. The chain combines TRBV5-4 with TRBJ2-1, with TRBD2 matching 7 bases. Germline V gives CDR1 SGHNT, CDR2 YYREEE (reference sequence). V was clipped by 2 bases and J by 4 bases; unmatched bases: 6. This CDR3 has 15 residues.

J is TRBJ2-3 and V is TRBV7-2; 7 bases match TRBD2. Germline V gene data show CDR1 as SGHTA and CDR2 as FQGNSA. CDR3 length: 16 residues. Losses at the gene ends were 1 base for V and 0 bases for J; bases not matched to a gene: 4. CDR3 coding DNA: TGTGCCAGCAGCTTAGGGGGGACTACTAGCACAGATACGCAGTATTTT. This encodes CASSLGGTTSTDTQYF.

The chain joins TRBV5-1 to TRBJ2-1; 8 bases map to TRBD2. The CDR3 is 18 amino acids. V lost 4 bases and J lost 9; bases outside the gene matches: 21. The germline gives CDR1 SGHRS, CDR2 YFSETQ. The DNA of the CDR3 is TGCGCCAGCAGCCGGGGGGCAATGCGGGGGGCTTCGGGTAGTGAGCAGTTCTTC. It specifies CASSRGAMRGASGSEQFF.

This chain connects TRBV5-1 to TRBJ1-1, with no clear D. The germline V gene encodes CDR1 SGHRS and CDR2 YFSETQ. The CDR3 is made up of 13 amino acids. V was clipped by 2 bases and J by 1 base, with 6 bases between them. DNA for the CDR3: TGCGCCAGCAGCTTCACAGAGAACACTGAAGCTTTCTTT. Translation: CASSFTENTEAFF.

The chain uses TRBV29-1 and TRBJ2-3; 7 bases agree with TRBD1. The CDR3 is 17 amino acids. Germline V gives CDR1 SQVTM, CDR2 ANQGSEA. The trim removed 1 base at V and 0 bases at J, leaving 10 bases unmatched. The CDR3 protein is CSVEVLTGRGSTDTQYF. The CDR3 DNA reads TGCAGCGTTGAAGTACTGACAGGGAGAGGAAGCACAGATACGCAGTATTTT.

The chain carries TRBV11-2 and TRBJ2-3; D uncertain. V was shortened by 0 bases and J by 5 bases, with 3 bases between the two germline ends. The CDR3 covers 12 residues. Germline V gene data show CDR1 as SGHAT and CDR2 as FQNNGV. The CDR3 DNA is TGTGCCAGCAGCTTAGACGGAGATACGCAGTATTTT. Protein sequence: CASSLDGDTQYF.

CDR3 DNA sequence: TGCGCCAGCAGTGTTCTAGGAAACACCGGGGAGCTGTTTTTT. It is translated as CASSVLGNTGELFF. J is TRBJ2-2 and V is TRBV10-1, with unresolved D. Trimming removed 4 bases at V and 2 bases at J, with 8 bases between. The CDR3 extends over 14 amino acids. CDR1 is WNHNN, CDR2 SYGVQD, per germline (reference sequence).

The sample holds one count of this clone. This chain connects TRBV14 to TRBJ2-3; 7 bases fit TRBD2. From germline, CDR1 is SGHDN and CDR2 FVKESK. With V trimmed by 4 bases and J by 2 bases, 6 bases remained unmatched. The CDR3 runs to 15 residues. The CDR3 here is CASSPGLYYTDTQYF. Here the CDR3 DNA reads TGTGCCAGCAGCCCGGGACTATACTACACAGATACGCAGTATTTT.

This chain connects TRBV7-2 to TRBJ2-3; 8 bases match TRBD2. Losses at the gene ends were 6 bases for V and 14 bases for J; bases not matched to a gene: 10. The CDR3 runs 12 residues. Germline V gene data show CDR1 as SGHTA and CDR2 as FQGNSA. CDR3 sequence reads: CASSVGTSGPYF. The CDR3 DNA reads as TGTGCCAGCAGTGTCGGAACTAGCGGTCCGTATTTT.

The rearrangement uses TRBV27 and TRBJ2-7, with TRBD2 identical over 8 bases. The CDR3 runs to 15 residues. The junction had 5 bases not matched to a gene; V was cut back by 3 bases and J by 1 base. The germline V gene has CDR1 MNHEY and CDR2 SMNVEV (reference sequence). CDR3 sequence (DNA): TGTGCCAGCAGTTTTACCCGGGGGGGATCCTACGAGCAGTACTTC. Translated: CASSFTRGGSYEQYF.

The CDR3 coding sequence is TGTGCCAGCAGCACCGAAACAGGGGGATGGTATAATTCACCCCTCCACTTT. Its protein is CASSTETGGWYNSPLHF. J is TRBJ1-6 and V is TRBV5-6, with 8 bases that match TRBD1. This CDR3 spans 17 amino acids. The germline gives CDR1 SGHDT, CDR2 YYEEEE. Losses at the gene ends were 4 bases for V and 4 bases for J; bases not matched to a gene: 10.

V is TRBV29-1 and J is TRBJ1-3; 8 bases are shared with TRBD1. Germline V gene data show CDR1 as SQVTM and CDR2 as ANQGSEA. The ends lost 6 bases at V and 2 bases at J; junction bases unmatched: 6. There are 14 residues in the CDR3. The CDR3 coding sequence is TGCAGCGTCTGGACGACAGGGGCTGGAAACACCATATATTTT. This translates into CSVWTTGAGNTIYF.

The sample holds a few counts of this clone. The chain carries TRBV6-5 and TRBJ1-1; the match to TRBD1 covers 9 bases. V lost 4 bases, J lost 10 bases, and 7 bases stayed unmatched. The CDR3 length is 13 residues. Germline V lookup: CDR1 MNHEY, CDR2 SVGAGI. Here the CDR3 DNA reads TGTGCCAGCAGTTGGGGACAGGGTTCTGGAGCTTTCTTT. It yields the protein CASSWGQGSGAFF.